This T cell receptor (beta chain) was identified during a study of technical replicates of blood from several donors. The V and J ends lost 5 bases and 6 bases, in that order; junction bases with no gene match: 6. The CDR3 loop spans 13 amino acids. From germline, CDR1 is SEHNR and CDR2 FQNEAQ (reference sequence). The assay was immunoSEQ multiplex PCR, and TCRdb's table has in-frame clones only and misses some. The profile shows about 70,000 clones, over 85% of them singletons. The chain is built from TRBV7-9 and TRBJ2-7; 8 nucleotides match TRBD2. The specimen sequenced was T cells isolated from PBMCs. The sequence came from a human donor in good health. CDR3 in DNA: TGTGCCAGCAGCCCCGCGGGGGGAGGCGAGCAGTACTTC. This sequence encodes CASSPAGGGEQYF.